Below, 2 T cell receptor beta chains from the same sample are listed, as sequenced in a study of T-cell memory formation after mild COVID-19. MiXCR, applied by TCRdb to the 5' RACE reads, yields one record per CDR3 protein. The sample records 65,000 to 95,000 distinct CDR3 sequences, 9.5% to 15% being singletons. Sequenced: PBMCs or a T cell subset sorted from them (not recorded which). Source of these receptors: a man between 18 and 29 years old who had mild COVID-19 (a few samples of this study predate the infection). Cell type and time point are not known.

There are a few counts of this clonotype. In nucleotides, the CDR3 is TGCGCCAGCAGCCCATGGACTAGCGGGGGGGTCTCCTACAATGAGCAGTTCTTC. Translating gives CASSPWTSGGVSYNEQFF. This chain connects TRBV4-3 to TRBJ2-1; TRBD2 matches 15 bases. The CDR3 is made up of 18 amino acids. V dropped 4 bases and J dropped 0; count of bases not matched to a gene: 4. CDR1 and CDR2 from the germline V gene are LGHNA and YSLEER.

The chain links TRBV7-3 to TRBJ2-3, with 12 bases aligning to TRBD2. Trimming cost V 1 base and J 6 bases; bases outside gene matches: 14. Germline V lookup: CDR1 SGHTA, CDR2 FQGTGA. The CDR3 runs 19 residues. The CDR3 loop is CASSLSLAGGGVPGDTQYF. The CDR3 DNA is TGTGCCAGCAGCTTAAGCCTAGCGGGGGGGGGAGTTCCCGGTGATACGCAGTATTTT.